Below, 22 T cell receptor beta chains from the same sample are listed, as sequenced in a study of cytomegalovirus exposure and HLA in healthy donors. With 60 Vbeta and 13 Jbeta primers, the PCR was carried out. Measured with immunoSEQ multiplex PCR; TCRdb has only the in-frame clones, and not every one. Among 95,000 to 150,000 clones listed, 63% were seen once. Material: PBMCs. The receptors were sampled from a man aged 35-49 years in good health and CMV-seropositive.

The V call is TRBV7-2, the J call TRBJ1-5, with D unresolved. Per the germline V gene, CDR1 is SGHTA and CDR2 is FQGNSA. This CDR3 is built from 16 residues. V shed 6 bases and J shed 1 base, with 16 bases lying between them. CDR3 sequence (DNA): TGTGCCAGCAGTTCTACCCCGCCGGGAAGCAATCAGCCCCAGCATTTT. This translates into CASSSTPPGSNQPQHF.

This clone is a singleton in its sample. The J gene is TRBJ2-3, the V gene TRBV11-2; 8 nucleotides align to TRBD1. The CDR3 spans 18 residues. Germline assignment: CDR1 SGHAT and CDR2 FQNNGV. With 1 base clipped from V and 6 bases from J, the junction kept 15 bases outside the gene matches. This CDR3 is CASSLGQGAVAGTDTQYF. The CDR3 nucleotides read TGTGCCAGCAGCTTAGGGCAGGGGGCCGTGGCGGGTACGGATACGCAGTATTTT.

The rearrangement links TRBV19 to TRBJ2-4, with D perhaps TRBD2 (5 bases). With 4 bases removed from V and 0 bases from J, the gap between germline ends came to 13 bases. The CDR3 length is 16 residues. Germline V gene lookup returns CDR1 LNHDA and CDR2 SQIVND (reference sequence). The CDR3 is CASSNPGESAKNIQYF. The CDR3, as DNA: TGTGCCAGTAGTAACCCCGGGGAATCAGCCAAAAACATTCAGTACTTC. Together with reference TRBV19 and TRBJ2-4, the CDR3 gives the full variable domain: DGGITQSPKYLFRKEGQNVTLSCEQNLNHDAMYWYRQDPGQGLRLIYYSQIVNDFQKGDIAEGYSVSREKKESFPLTVTSAQKNPTAFYLCASSNPGESAKNIQYFGAGTRLSVL.

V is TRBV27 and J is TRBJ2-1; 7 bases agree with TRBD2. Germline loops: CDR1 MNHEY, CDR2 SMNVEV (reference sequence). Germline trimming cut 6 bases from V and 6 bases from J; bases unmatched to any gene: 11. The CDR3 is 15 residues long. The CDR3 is CASRRLAPGVNEQFF. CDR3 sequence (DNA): TGTGCCAGCAGAAGACTAGCTCCCGGGGTCAATGAGCAGTTCTTC.

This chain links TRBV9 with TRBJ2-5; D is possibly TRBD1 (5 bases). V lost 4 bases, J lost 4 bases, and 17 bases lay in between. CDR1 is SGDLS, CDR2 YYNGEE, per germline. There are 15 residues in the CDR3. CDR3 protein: CASSIQGYWGETQYF. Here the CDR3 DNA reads TGTGCCAGCAGCATCCAGGGATACTGGGGAGAGACCCAGTACTTC.

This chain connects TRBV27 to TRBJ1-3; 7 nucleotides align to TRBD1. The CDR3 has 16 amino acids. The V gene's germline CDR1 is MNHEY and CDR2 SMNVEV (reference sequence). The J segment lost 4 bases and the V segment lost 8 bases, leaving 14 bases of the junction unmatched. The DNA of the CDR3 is TGTGCCAGCCAGCTCAGGGGGTCAGGTATGGGAAACACCATATATTTT. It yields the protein CASQLRGSGMGNTIYF.

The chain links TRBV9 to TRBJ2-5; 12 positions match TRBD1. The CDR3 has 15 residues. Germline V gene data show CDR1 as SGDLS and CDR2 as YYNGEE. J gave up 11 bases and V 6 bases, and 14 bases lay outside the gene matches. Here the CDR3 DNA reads TGTGCCAGCACCCCAGCCGGGACAGGGGGCGTCGTACAGTACTTC. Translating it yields CASTPAGTGGVVQYF.

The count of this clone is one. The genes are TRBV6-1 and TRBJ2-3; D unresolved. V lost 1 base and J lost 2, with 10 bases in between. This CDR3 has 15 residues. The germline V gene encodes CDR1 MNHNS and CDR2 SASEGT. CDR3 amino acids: CASSEDGGHTDTQYF. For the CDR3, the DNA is TGTGCCAGCAGTGAAGATGGTGGCCACACAGATACGCAGTATTTT.

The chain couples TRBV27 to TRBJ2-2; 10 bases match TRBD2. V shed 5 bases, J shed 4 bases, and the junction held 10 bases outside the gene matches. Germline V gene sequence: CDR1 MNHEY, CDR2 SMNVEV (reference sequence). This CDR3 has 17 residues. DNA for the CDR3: TGTGCCAGCAGTCCCACTATTAGCGGGAGGTCCACCGGGGAGCTGTTTTTT. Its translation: CASSPTISGRSTGELFF.

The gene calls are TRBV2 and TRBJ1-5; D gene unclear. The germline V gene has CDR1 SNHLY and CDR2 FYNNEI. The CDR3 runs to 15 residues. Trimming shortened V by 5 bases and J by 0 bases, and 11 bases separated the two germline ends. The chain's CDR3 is CASSSQSYSNQPQHF. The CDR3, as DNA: TGTGCCAGCAGTTCACAGAGTTATAGCAATCAGCCCCAGCATTTT.

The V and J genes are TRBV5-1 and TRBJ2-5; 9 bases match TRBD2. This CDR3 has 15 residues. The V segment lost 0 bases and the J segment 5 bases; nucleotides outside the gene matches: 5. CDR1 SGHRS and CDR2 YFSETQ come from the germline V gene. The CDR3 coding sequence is TGCGCCAGCAGCTTGGCTCTAGCGGGGTTGGAGACCCAGTACTTC. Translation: CASSLALAGLETQYF.

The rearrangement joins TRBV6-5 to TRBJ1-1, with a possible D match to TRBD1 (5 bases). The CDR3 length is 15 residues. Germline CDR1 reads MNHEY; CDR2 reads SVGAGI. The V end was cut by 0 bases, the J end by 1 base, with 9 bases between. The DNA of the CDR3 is TGTGCCAGCAGTTACTCGCAGGGCCGGAACACTGAAGCTTTCTTT. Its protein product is CASSYSQGRNTEAFF.

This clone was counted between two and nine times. CDR3 DNA sequence: TGCGCCAGCAGGCAGCCCGGGGTTACCACAGATACGCAGTATTTT. It is translated as CASRQPGVTTDTQYF. This rearrangement joins TRBV4-1 to TRBJ2-3, with D possibly being TRBD2 (5 bases). The germline V and J ends were trimmed by 6 bases and 2 bases, with 15 bases remaining between them. Germline CDR1 MGHRA, CDR2 YSYEKL. The CDR3 covers 15 residues.

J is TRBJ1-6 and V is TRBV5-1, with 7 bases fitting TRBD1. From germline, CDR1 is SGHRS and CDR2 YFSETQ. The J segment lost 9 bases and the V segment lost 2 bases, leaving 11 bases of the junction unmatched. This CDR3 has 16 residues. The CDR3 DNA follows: TGCGCCAGCAGCTTTTCGGTAACAGGGGTAGGTTCACCCCTCCACTTT. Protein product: CASSFSVTGVGSPLHF.

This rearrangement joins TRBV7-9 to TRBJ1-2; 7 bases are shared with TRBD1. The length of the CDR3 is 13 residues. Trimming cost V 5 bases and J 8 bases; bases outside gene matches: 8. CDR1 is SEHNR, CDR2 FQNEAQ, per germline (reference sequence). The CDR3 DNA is TGTGCCAGCAGCCTCGACAGGGTCGGGGGCTACACCTTC. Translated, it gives CASSLDRVGGYTF. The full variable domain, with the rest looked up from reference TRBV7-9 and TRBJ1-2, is DTGVSQNPRHKITKRGQNVTFRCDPISEHNRLYWYRQTLGQGPEFLTYFQNEAQLEKSRLLSDRFSAERPKGSFSTLEIQRTEQGDSAMYLCASSLDRVGGYTFGSGTRLTVV.

CDR3 in DNA: TGTGCCAGCAGCCCGGAGCCCGACTATGGCTACACCTTC. This encodes CASSPEPDYGYTF. This sequence joins TRBV7-9 and TRBJ1-2; D is unclear. The CDR3 spans 13 residues. Germline V CDR1 and CDR2: SEHNR, FQNEAQ (reference sequence). V lost 5 bases, J lost 3 bases, and 10 bases lay in between.

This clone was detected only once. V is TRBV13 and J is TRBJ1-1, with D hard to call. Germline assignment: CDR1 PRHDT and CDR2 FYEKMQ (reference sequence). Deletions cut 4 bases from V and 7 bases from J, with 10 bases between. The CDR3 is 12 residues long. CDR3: CASSSRRSEAFF. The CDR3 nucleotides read TGTGCCAGCAGCTCCCGCCGGAGTGAAGCTTTCTTT. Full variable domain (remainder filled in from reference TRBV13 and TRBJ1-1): AAGVIQSPRHLIKEKRETATLKCYPIPRHDTVYWYQQGPGQDPQFLISFYEKMQSDKGSIPDRFSAQQFSDYHSELNMSSLELGDSALYFCASSSRRSEAFFGQGTRLTVV.

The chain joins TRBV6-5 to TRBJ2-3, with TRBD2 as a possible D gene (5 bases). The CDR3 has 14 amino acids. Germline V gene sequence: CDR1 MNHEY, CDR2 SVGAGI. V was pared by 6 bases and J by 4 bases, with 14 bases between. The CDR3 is CASSRTRTADTQYF. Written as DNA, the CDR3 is TGTGCCAGCAGCCGCACTAGGACGGCAGATACGCAGTATTTT.

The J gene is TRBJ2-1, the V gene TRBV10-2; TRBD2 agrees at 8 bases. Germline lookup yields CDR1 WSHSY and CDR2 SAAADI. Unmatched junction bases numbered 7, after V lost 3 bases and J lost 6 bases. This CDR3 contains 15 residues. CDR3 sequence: CASSDGRGGINEQFF. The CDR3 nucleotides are TGCGCCAGCAGTGATGGACGGGGGGGGATCAATGAGCAGTTCTTC.

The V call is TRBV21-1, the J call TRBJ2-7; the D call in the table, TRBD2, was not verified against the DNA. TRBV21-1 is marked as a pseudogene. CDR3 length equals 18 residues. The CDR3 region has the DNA TGTGCCAGCAGCTTTACCTTAGCGGGGCCCTCTCTCCCATACGAGCAGTACTTC. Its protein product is CASSFTLAGPSLPYEQYF.

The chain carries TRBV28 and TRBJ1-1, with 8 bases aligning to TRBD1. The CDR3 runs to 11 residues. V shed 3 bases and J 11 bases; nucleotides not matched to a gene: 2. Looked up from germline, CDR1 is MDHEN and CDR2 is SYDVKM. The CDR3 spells CASSLDRVAFF. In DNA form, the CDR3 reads TGTGCCAGCAGTTTGGACAGGGTTGCTTTCTTT.

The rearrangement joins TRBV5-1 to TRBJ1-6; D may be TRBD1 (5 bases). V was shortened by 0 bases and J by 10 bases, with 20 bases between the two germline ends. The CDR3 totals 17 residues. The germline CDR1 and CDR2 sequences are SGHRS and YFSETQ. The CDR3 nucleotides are TGCGCCAGCAGCTTGGCAGGTGGGGACTTCATTTACTCACCCCTCCACTTT. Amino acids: CASSLAGGDFIYSPLHF.